This T cell receptor beta chain was captured in a study of cytomegalovirus exposure and HLA in healthy donors. About the research overall: In a previous analysis, 120 million or so unique TCR beta sequences were found from 150 million to 200 million T cells.

This clone appeared a few times. Its specificity is not known. Study results and caveats: Later work showed greater clonal expansion in HLA-associated TCR beta chains than in equally common others. The only immune exposure information that was available was CMV serostatus.

Use of 60 Vbeta and 13 Jbeta primers characterized the PCR. Generated by immunoSEQ multiplex PCR, the TCRdb table keeps only in-frame clones and is missing some. Of 150,000 to 200,000 clones in the sample, about three quarters are singletons; the top ten hold under 5.5%. With 9 bases clipped from V and 6 bases from J, the junction kept 11 bases outside the gene matches. In germline, CDR1 is LNHDA, CDR2 SQIVND (reference sequence). The CDR3 is 14 residues long. The TCR sequence derives from a man aged 18 to 30 in good health and CMV-seropositive. What was sequenced was PBMCs. The chain employs TRBV19 and TRBJ2-3, with 8 nucleotides matching TRBD2. Written as DNA, the CDR3 is TGTGCCAGCGCCCGGGGGGGAGAGGGGGATACGCAGTATTTT. As protein: CASARGGEGDTQYF.